These 12 T cell receptor beta chains share one sample of origin, sequenced in a study of T cell responses to AZD1222 COVID-19 vaccine. Sequencing used immunoSEQ multiplex PCR; TCRdb keeps in-frame clones, though not all of them. The sample lists approximately 150,000 clones, roughly 93% occurring once. This sample comprised peripheral blood, obtained on day 0 of AZD1222 vaccination. The receptors here all came from an adult in good health.

The chain has TRBV29-1 and TRBJ1-2; weak D call: TRBD1 (6 bases). Germline lookup yields CDR1 SQVTM and CDR2 ANQGSEA. The CDR3 contains 14 residues. V lost 5 bases and J lost 4, with 17 bases in between. The CDR3 is CSVPPQGSPYGYTF. DNA of the CDR3: TGCAGCGTTCCCCCCCAGGGGTCCCCCTATGGCTACACCTTC.

This sequence joins TRBV11-2 and TRBJ1-2; D uncertain. The CDR3 contains 16 residues. V dropped 1 base and J dropped 7 bases, with 19 bases sitting between them. The germline V gene has CDR1 SGHAT and CDR2 FQNNGV. CDR3 in amino acids: CASSLASDGSWGGYTF. The DNA of the CDR3 is TGTGCCAGCAGCTTAGCCTCGGACGGATCCTGGGGTGGCTACACCTTC.

This clone came up a few times. V gene TRBV20-1 combines with J gene TRBJ2-3; D possibly corresponds to TRBD1 (5 bases). Germline-derived CDR1 and CDR2 are DFQATT and SNEGSKA (reference sequence). V lost 3 bases and J 2 bases, leaving 12 bases between the germline ends. The CDR3 spans 14 residues. The CDR3 nucleotides read TGCAGTGCTAGTTGGGGCTCCAACACAGATACGCAGTATTTT. Protein: CSASWGSNTDTQYF.

The chain links TRBV5-4 to TRBJ2-7; no clear D gene. The ends were cut back, 1 base at V and 1 base at J, with 6 bases in the middle. Germline-derived CDR1 and CDR2 are SGHNT and YYREEE (reference sequence). The CDR3 runs to 13 residues. The CDR3 loop reads CASSLTGSYEQYF. As DNA, the CDR3 is TGTGCCAGCAGCTTGACTGGTTCCTACGAGCAGTACTTC.

J is TRBJ1-2 and V is TRBV7-2, with a tentative D call TRBD1 (5 bases). This CDR3 has 15 amino acids. From germline, CDR1 is SGHTA and CDR2 FQGNSA. V lost 5 bases, J lost 4 bases, and 17 bases lay in between. CDR3 protein: CASSPLGDGFYGYTF. The DNA of the CDR3 is TGTGCCAGCAGCCCCCTGGGGGATGGTTTCTATGGCTACACCTTC.

J is TRBJ2-7 and V is TRBV7-2; 9 bases line up with TRBD1. The CDR3 consists of 15 residues. V lost 4 bases, J lost 2 bases, and 6 bases stayed unmatched. From germline, CDR1 is SGHTA and CDR2 FQGNSA. CDR3 region: CASSSTGTGTYEQYF. CDR3 nucleotides: TGTGCCAGCAGCTCAACCGGGACAGGGACCTACGAGCAGTACTTC.

This clone is a singleton in its sample. The chain is built from TRBV23-1 and TRBJ1-6; possibly TRBD1 for D (6 bases). TRBV23-1 is an ORF for which the function is uncertain. The CDR3 spans 16 residues. Trimming removed 2 bases at V and 4 bases at J, with 12 bases between. The CDR3 DNA is TGCGCCAGCAGTCAACCTAACAGGGTTTATAATTCACCCCTCCACTTT. It yields the protein CASSQPNRVYNSPLHF.

The genes are TRBV6-1 and TRBJ1-4, with unresolved D. Germline CDR1 and CDR2: MNHNS and SASEGT. The CDR3 covers 12 residues. Trimming removed 2 bases from V and 8 bases from J, with 6 bases in between. CDR3 loop: CASSELLEKLFF. The CDR3 DNA reads TGTGCCAGCAGTGAATTGTTGGAAAAACTGTTTTTT.

The chain couples TRBV3-1 (or the pseudogene TRBV3-2) to TRBJ1-2; D not resolved. The CDR3 spans 12 residues. V was cut by 2 bases and J by 8 bases, with 9 bases left in between. Germline V lookup: CDR1 LGHDT, CDR2 YNNKEL (reference sequence). The CDR3 protein is CASSQYYGGYTF. For the CDR3, the DNA is TGTGCCAGCAGCCAATATTACGGCGGCTACACCTTC.

The chain employs TRBV30 and TRBJ1-2; D is uncertain. V shed 2 bases and J shed 3 bases, with 7 bases lying between them. Looked up from germline, CDR1 is GTSNPN and CDR2 is SVGIG (reference sequence). This CDR3 contains 12 residues. In DNA, the CDR3 is TGTGCCTGGAGTCCCCACGACTATGGCTACACCTTC. This gives the protein CAWSPHDYGYTF.

V usage is TRBV27 and J usage is TRBJ1-5; no clear D gene. Germline V gene sequence: CDR1 MNHEY, CDR2 SMNVEV (reference sequence). The ends were cut back, 3 bases at V and 3 bases at J, with 6 bases in the middle. The CDR3 contains 13 residues. In nucleotides, the CDR3 is TGTGCCAGCAGTTTTACAGTCAATCAGCCCCAGCATTTT. Translated, it gives CASSFTVNQPQHF.

The DNA of the CDR3 is TGCGCCAGCAGCGAATACAGCGAACCGGCTAACTATGGCTACACCTTC. Residues: CASSEYSEPANYGYTF. The chain couples TRBV5-1 to TRBJ1-2; no clear D. The CDR3 length is 16 residues. The germline CDR1 and CDR2 sequences are SGHRS and YFSETQ. With 4 bases removed from V and 0 bases from J, the gap between germline ends came to 16 bases. The full variable domain, completed using reference TRBV5-1 and TRBJ1-2, is KAGVTQTPRYLIKTRGQQVTLSCSPISGHRSVSWYQQTPGQGLQFLFEYFSETQRNKGNFPGRFSGRQFSNSRSEMNVSTLELGDSALYLCASSEYSEPANYGYTFGSGTRLTVV.